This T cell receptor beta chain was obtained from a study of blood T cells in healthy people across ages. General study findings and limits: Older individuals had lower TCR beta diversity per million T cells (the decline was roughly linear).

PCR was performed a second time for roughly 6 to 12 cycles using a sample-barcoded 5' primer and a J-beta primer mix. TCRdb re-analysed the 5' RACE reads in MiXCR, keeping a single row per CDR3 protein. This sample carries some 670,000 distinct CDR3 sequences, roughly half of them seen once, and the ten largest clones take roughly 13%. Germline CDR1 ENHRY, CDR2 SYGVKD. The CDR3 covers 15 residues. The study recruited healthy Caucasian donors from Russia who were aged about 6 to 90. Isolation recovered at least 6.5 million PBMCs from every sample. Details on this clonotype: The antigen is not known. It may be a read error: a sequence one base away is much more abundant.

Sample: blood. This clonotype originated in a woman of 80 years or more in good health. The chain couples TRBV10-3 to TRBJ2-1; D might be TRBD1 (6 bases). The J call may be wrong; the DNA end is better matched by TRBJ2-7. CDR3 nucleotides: TGTGCCATCAACGGACAGTTAAGCTCCTACAATGAGCAGTACTTC. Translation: CAINGQLSSYNEQYF.